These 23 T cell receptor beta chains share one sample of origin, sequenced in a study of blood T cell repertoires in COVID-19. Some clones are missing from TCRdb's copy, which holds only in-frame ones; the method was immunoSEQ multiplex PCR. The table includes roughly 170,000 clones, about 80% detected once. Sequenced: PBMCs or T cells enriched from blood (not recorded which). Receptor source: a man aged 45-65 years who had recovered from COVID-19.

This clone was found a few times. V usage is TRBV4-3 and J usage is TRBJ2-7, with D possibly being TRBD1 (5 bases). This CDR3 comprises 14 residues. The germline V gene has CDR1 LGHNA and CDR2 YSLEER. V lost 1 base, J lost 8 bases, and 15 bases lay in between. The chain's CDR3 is CASSQARQSKKQYF. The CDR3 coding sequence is TGCGCCAGCAGCCAAGCTAGACAGTCTAAAAAGCAGTACTTC.

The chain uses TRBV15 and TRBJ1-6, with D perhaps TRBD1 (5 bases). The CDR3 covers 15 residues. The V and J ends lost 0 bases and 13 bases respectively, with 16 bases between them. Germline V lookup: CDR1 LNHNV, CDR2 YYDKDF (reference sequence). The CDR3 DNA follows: TGTGCCACCAGCAGAGATGTCGGAAAAGGGGCGCCCCTCCACTTT. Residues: CATSRDVGKGAPLHF.

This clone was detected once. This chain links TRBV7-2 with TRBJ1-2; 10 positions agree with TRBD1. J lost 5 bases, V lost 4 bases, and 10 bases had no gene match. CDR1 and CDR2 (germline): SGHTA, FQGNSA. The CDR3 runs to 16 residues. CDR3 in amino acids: CASSSSGTGERYGYTF. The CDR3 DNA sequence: TGTGCCAGCAGCTCGTCCGGGACAGGGGAGAGATATGGCTACACCTTC.

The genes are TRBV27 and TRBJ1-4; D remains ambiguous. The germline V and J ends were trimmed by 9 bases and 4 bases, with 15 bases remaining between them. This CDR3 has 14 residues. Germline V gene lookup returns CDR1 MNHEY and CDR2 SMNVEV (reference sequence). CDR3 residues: CASSETYRNEKLFF. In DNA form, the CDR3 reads TGTGCCAGTTCGGAGACGTACCGTAATGAAAAACTGTTTTTT.

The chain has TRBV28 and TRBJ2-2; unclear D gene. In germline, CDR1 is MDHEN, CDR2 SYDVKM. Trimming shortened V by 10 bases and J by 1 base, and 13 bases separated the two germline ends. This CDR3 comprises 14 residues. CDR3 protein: CATSSRQNTGELFF. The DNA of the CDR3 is TGTGCCACATCGTCCAGGCAGAACACCGGGGAGCTGTTTTTT.

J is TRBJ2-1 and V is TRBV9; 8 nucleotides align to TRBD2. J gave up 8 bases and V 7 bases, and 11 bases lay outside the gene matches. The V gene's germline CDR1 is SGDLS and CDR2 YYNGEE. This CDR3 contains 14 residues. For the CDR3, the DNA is TGTGCCAGCTCTAAGTTGGGCGGGGGGCATGAGCAGTTCTTC. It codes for CASSKLGGGHEQFF.

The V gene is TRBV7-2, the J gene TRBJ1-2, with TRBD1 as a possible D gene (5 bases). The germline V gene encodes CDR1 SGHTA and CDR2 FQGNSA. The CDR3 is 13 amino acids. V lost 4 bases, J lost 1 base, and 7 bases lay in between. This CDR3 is CASSWGLNYGYTF. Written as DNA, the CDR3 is TGTGCCAGCAGCTGGGGCCTTAACTATGGCTACACCTTC.

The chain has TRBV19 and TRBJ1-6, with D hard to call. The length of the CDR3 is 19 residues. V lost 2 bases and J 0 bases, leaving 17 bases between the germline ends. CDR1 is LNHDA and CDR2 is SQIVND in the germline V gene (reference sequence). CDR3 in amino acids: CASSIHSVEGTSYNSPLHF. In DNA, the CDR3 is TGTGCCAGTAGTATACACTCCGTAGAGGGAACCTCCTATAATTCACCCCTCCACTTT. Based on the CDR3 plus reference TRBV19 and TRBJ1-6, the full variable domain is DGGITQSPKYLFRKEGQNVTLSCEQNLNHDAMYWYRQDPGQGLRLIYYSQIVNDFQKGDIAEGYSVSREKKESFPLTVTSAQKNPTAFYLCASSIHSVEGTSYNSPLHFGNGTRLTVT.

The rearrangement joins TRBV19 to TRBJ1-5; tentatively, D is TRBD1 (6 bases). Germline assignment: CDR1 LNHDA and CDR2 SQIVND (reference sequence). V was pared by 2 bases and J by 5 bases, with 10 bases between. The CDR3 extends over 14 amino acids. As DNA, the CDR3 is TGTGCCAGTAGTATAACAGGGATCGATCAGCCCCAGCATTTT. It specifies CASSITGIDQPQHF.

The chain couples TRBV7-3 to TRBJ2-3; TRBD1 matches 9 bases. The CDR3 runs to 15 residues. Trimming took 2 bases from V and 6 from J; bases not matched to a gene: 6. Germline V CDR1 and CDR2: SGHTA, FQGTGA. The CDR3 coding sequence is TGTGCCAGCAGCTTAGGGGACAGGGAGAGGGATACGCAGTATTTT. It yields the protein CASSLGDRERDTQYF.

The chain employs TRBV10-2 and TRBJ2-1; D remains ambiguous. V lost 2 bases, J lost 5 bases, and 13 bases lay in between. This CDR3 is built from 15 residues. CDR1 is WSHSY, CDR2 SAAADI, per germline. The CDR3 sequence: CASSEPLKRDNEQFF. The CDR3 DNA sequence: TGCGCCAGCAGTGAGCCTCTCAAACGGGACAATGAGCAGTTCTTC.

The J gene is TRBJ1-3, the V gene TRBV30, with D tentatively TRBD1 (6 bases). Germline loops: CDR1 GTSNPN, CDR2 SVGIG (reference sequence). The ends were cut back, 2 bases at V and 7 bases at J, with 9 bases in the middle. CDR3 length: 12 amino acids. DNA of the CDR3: TGTGCCTGGAGTACCGGACAGAACACCATATATTTT. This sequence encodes CAWSTGQNTIYF.

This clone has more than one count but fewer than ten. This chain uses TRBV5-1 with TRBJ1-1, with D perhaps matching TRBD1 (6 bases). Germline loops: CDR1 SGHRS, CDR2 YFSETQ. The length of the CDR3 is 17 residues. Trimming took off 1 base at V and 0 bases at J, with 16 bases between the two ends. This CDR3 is CASSLSPGELMNTEAFF. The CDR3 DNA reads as TGCGCCAGCAGCTTGTCACCAGGGGAGCTGATGAACACTGAAGCTTTCTTT. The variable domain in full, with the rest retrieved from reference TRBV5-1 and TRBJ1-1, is KAGVTQTPRYLIKTRGQQVTLSCSPISGHRSVSWYQQTPGQGLQFLFEYFSETQRNKGNFPGRFSGRQFSNSRSEMNVSTLELGDSALYLCASSLSPGELMNTEAFFGQGTRLTVV.

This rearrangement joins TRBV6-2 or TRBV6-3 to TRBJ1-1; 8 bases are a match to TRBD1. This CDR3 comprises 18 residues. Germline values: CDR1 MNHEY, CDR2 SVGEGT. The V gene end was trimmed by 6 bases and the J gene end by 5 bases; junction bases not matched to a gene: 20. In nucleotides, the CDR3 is TGTGCCAGCAGCCCCCTCTGGGGACAGGTTGAGATAGCGACTGAAGCTTTCTTT. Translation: CASSPLWGQVEIATEAFF.

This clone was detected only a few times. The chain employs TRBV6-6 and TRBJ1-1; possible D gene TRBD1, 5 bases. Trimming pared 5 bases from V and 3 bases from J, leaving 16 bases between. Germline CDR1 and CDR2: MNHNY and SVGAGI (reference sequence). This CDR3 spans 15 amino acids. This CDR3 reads CASSEPQGRDTEAFF. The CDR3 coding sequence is TGTGCCAGCAGTGAGCCGCAGGGTCGAGACACTGAAGCTTTCTTT.

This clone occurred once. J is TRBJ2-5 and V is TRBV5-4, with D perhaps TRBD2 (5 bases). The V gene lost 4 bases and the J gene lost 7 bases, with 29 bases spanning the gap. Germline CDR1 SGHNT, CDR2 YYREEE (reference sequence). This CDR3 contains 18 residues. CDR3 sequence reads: CASSPIPARAVASRTQYF. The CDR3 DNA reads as TGTGCCAGCAGCCCGATCCCGGCCCGAGCGGTAGCCTCCCGGACCCAGTACTTC.

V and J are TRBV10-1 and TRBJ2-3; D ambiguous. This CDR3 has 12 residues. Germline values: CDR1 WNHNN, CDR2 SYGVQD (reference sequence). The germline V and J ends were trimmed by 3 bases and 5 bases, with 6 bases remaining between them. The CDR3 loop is CASSDSGDTQYF. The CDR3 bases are TGCGCCAGCAGTGATTCGGGAGATACGCAGTATTTT.

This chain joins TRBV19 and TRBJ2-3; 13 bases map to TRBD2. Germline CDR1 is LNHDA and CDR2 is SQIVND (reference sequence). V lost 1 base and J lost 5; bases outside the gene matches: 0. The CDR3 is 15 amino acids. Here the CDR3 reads CASSIGLAGGDTQYF. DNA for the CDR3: TGTGCCAGTAGTATAGGACTAGCGGGGGGAGATACGCAGTATTTT.

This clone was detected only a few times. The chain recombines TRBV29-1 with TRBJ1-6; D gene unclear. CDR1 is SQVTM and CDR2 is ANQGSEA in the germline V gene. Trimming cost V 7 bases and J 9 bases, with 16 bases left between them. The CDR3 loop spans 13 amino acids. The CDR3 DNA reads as TGCAGCGCCGGAGAGAGTTTGGGTTCACCCCTCCACTTT. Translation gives CSAGESLGSPLHF.

CDR3 loop: CASSQDGTGHSGNTIYF. The CDR3 DNA follows: TGCGCCAGCAGCCAAGATGGGACAGGGCACTCTGGAAACACCATATATTTT. This sequence joins TRBV4-1 and TRBJ1-3; TRBD1 aligns across 9 bases. Trimming at V came to 0 bases and at J to 0 bases, leaving 3 bases not matched to a gene. CDR1 is MGHRA, CDR2 YSYEKL, per germline. The CDR3 contains 17 residues.

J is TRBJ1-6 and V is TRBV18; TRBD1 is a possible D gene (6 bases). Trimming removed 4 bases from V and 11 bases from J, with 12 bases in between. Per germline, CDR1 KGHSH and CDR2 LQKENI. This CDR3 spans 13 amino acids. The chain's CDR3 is CASSHSPGAPLHF. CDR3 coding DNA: TGTGCCAGCTCACATTCTCCAGGGGCACCCCTCCACTTT. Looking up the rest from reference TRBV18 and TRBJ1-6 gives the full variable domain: NAGVMQNPRHLVRRRGQEARLRCSPMKGHSHVYWYRQLPEEGLKFMVYLQKENIIDESGMPKERFSAEFPKEGPSILRIQQVVRGDSAAYFCASSHSPGAPLHFGNGTRLTVT.

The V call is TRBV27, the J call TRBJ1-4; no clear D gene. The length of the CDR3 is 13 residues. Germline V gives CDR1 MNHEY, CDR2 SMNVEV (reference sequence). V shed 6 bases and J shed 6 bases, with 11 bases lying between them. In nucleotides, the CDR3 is TGTGCCAGCAGGAGGCTACGGTATGAAAAACTGTTTTTT. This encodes CASRRLRYEKLFF.

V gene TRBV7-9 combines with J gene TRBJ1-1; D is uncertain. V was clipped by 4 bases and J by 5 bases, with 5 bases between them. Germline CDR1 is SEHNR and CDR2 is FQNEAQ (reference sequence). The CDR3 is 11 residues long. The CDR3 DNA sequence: TGTGCCAGCAGCTCCTTTACTGAAGCTTTCTTT. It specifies CASSSFTEAFF.